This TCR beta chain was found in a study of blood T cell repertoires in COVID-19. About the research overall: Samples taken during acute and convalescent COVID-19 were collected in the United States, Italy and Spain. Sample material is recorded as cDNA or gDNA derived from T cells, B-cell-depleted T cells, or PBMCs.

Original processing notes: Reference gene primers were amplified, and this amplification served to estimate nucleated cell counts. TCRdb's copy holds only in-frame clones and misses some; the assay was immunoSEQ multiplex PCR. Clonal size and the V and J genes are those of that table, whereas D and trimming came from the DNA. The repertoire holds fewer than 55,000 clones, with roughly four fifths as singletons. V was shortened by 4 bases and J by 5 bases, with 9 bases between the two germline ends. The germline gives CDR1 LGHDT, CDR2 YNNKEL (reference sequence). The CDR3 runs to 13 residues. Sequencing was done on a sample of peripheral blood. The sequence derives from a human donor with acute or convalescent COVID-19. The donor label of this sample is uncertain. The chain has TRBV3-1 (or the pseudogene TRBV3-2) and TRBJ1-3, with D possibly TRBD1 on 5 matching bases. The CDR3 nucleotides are TGTGCCAGCAGCCCAGGGTCTAGAAACACCATATATTTT. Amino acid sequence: CASSPGSRNTIYF.